The 9 T cell receptor beta chains presented below share a single source sample, sequenced in a study of blood T cell repertoires in COVID-19 (TCRdb year 2020). Receptors were amplified or captured by the immunoSEQ multiplex PCR assay. TCRdb carries this immuneACCESS record with in-frame sequences only. Its versions omit some clonotypes, under half of them owing to an unresolved V gene in the studies checked, with the rest unexplained. The sample table lists around 100,000 clones, around 85% of them with a count of one. The ten largest clones take up 9.5% to 15% of the sample. Specimen: peripheral blood. The receptors derive from a human donor in a cohort sampled during active COVID-19.

This rearrangement joins TRBV10-3 to TRBJ2-5; 9 nucleotides align to TRBD1. There are 14 residues in the CDR3. The J segment lost 4 bases and the V segment lost 3 bases, leaving 3 bases of the junction unmatched. Germline V gene lookup returns CDR1 ENHRY and CDR2 SYGVKD. CDR3 amino acids: CAISDRDRAETQYF. CDR3 sequence (DNA): TGTGCCATCAGTGACCGGGACAGGGCAGAGACCCAGTACTTC.

The chain carries TRBV13 and TRBJ2-1, with 8 bases identical to TRBD2. CDR3 length equals 14 residues. CDR1 and CDR2 (germline): PRHDT, FYEKMQ (reference sequence). Trimming at V came to 4 bases and at J to 7 bases, leaving 6 bases not matched to a gene. In nucleotides, the CDR3 is TGTGCCAGCAGCTCCCAGACGGGAGGGAATGAGCAGTTCTTC. Its protein product is CASSSQTGGNEQFF. Full variable domain (outside the CDR3, taken from reference TRBV13 and TRBJ2-1): AAGVIQSPRHLIKEKRETATLKCYPIPRHDTVYWYQQGPGQDPQFLISFYEKMQSDKGSIPDRFSAQQFSDYHSELNMSSLELGDSALYFCASSSQTGGNEQFFGPGTRLTVL.

The chain is built from TRBV11-3 and TRBJ2-5; 7 bases agree with TRBD2. Germline V gene lookup returns CDR1 SGHNT and CDR2 YENEEA. The ends lost 5 bases at V and 3 bases at J; junction bases unmatched: 9. CDR3 length equals 15 residues. The CDR3 DNA is TGTGCCAGCAGCCTGAACGGGCTAGCGGAAGAGACCCAGTACTTC. Translating it yields CASSLNGLAEETQYF.

The chain links TRBV12-5 to TRBJ1-1; the D is unclear. V was pared by 3 bases and J by 7 bases, with 12 bases between. This CDR3 has 13 residues. Germline CDR1 reads LGHNT; CDR2 reads FRNRAP. The CDR3 sequence is CASGFGSGFEAFF. CDR3 bases: TGTGCTAGTGGTTTCGGGTCTGGATTTGAAGCTTTCTTT. Using reference TRBV12-5 and TRBJ1-1 for the parts outside the CDR3, the full variable domain is DARVTQTPRHKVTEMGQEVTMRCQPILGHNTVFWYRQTMMQGLELLAYFRNRAPLDDSGMPKDRFSAEMPDATLATLKIQPSEPRDSAVYFCASGFGSGFEAFFGQGTRLTVV.

This chain joins TRBV3-1 (or the pseudogene TRBV3-2) and TRBJ2-4, with 9 positions matching TRBD2. This CDR3 comprises 16 residues. Germline-derived CDR1 and CDR2 are LGHDT and YNNKEL (reference sequence). Germline trimming cut 3 bases from V and 3 bases from J; bases unmatched to any gene: 6. The CDR3 loop reads CASSQTGLADKNIQYF. CDR3 nucleotide sequence: TGTGCCAGCAGCCAGACGGGACTAGCAGACAAAAACATTCAGTACTTC.

This chain uses TRBV28 with TRBJ2-1, with 8 bases fitting TRBD2. The CDR3 is 12 amino acids. Trimming removed 6 bases from V and 10 bases from J; junction bases left unmatched: 5. Germline V gives CDR1 MDHEN, CDR2 SYDVKM. Written as DNA, the CDR3 is TGTGCCAGCAGCTCCCCGGGGGGGGAGCAGTTCTTC. This gives the protein CASSSPGGEQFF.

The J gene is TRBJ2-1, the V gene TRBV9, with 7 bases identical to TRBD2. This CDR3 region has 15 residues. V dropped 4 bases and J dropped 4; count of bases not matched to a gene: 8. Germline assignment: CDR1 SGDLS and CDR2 YYNGEE. DNA of the CDR3: TGTGCCAGCAGCCTGAGAGTTAGCGGGTACAATGAGCAGTTCTTC. This encodes CASSLRVSGYNEQFF.

The sample holds a few counts of this clone. The V call is TRBV18, the J call TRBJ2-7; D uncertain. Germline assignment: CDR1 KGHSH and CDR2 LQKENI. With 6 bases removed from V and 4 bases from J, the gap between germline ends came to 13 bases. This CDR3 region has 13 residues. This CDR3 is CASSPPDGYEQYF. Written as DNA, the CDR3 is TGTGCCAGCTCGCCCCCCGACGGGTACGAGCAGTACTTC.

This chain uses TRBV6-2 or TRBV6-3 with TRBJ2-7, with D perhaps TRBD2 (5 bases). V was trimmed by 2 bases and J by 3 bases, leaving 20 bases between them. Per germline, CDR1 MNHEY and CDR2 SVGEGT. The CDR3 has 17 amino acids. The DNA of the CDR3 is TGTGCCAGCAGTTACAGCCTCATCGGCGGAGGTATCTACGAGCAGTACTTC. Translating gives CASSYSLIGGGIYEQYF.